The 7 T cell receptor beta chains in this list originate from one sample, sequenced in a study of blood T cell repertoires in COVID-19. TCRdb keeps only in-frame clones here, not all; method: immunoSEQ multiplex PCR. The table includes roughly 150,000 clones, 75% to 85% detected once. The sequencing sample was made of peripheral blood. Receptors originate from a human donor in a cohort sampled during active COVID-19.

In DNA, the CDR3 is TGTGCCAGCAGTTCCCGGACTAGCGCCACAGGGACCCAGTACTTC. Translated: CASSSRTSATGTQYF. This chain links TRBV28 with TRBJ2-7; 9 bases are shared with TRBD2. The J call is in doubt because the DNA end fits TRBJ2-5 better. Germline V gene data show CDR1 as MDHEN and CDR2 as SYDVKM. This CDR3 comprises 15 residues.

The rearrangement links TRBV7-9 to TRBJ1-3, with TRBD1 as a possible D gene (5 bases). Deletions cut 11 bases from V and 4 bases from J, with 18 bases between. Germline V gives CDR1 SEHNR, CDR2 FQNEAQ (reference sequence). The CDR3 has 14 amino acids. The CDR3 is CAQSLGDSGNTIYF. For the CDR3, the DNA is TGTGCCCAGAGTCTGGGGGACTCGGGAAACACCATATATTTT.

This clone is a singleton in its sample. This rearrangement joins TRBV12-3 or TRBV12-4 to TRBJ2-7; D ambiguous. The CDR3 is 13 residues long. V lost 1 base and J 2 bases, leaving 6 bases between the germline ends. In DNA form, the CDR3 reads TGTGCCAGCAGTTTAGGGAGTCCCTACGAGCAGTACTTC. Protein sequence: CASSLGSPYEQYF.

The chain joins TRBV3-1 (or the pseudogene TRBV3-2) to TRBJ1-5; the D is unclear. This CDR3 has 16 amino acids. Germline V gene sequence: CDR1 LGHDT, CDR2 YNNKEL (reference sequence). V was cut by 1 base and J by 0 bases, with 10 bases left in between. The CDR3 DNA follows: TGTGCCAGCAGCCAAGCTGGGAGAATTAGCAATCAGCCCCAGCATTTT. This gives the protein CASSQAGRISNQPQHF.

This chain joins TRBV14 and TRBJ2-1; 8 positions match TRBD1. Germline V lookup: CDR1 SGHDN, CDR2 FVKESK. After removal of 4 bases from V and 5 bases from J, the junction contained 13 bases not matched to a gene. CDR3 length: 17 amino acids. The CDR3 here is CASSRWTGWDVDNEQFF. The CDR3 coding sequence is TGTGCCAGCAGCCGATGGACAGGGTGGGATGTAGACAATGAGCAGTTCTTC.

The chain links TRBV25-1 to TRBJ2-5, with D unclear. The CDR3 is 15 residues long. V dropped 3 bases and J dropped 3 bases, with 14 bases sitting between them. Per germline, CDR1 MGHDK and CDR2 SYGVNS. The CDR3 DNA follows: TGTGCCAGCAGTGATGGCAGGTTGGCGAAAGAGACCCAGTACTTC. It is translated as CASSDGRLAKETQYF.

The CDR3 DNA reads as TGCGCCAGCGGGACAGGGACCCAGCAGTATTTT. Protein: CASGTGTQQYF. The chain has TRBV10-1 and TRBJ2-3; TRBD1 agrees at 9 bases. Germline lookup yields CDR1 WNHNN and CDR2 SYGVQD (reference sequence). With V trimmed by 8 bases and J by 11 bases, 5 bases remained unmatched. The CDR3 covers 11 residues.